This TCR beta chain was captured by sequencing in a study of blood T cells in healthy people across ages. About the study: Through template switching, about one barcoded beta molecule was captured per two T cells, as measured in model experiments.

Researchers isolated at least 7 million PBMCs per sample. A second PCR of roughly 6 to 12 cycles used a sample-barcoded 5' primer and a J-beta primer mix. TCRdb processed the 5' RACE reads anew with MiXCR; each CDR3 protein has one entry. The table shows roughly 1.4 million distinct CDR3 sequences, with roughly 59% occurring only once. Study-wide points: Roughly linearly, TCR beta diversity per million T cells fell as age increased.

This CDR3 contains 18 residues. CDR1 is MGHDK and CDR2 is SYGVNS in the germline V gene. Trimming shortened V by 1 base and J by 2 bases, and 20 bases separated the two germline ends. About this clonotype itself: No antigen is known for it.

The chain joins TRBV25-1 to TRBJ2-5; weak D call: TRBD1 (5 bases). The source is a young man in good health. Sequenced: blood. The CDR3 DNA sequence: TGTGCCAGCAGTGAATTTAGCTGGTCGGAACAGGCACAAGAGACCCAGTACTTC. Translated, it gives CASSEFSWSEQAQETQYF.